A selection of T cell receptor beta chains follows, all from one sample in a study of beta chain features in type 1 diabetes. Here immunoSEQ multiplex PCR was the method, and the copy in TCRdb shows in-frame clones only, minus some. Here the sample spans around 500,000 clones, 10% to 12% being singletons. The sequenced sample consisted of naive CD4+ T cells from blood. The receptor source for this set is a woman aged 18-29 years in good health. CDR3s leave out the opening cysteine and the closing phenylalanine or tryptophan. Fields, in order: J gene, clone size, V gene, CDR3 protein. Some rows have no size entry. The others give once, few or many, or a class for an expanded clone.

J: TRBJ2-7; size: .; V: TRBV5-1; CDR3: ASSGGSYEQY
J: TRBJ2-3; size: few; V: TRBV5-1; CDR3: ASSKDLKRTDTQY
J: TRBJ2-1; size: few; V: TRBV9; CDR3: ASSPSAGNYNEQF
J: TRBJ2-3; size: .; V: TRBV9; CDR3: ASSDRALSVDTQY
J: TRBJ2-3; size: .; V: TRBV7-9; CDR3: ASSLVADTQY
J: TRBJ1-2; size: .; V: TRBV19; CDR3: ASSQIRGFDGYT
J: TRBJ2-7; size: few; V: TRBV4-3; CDR3: ASRATGGEQY
J: TRBJ2-7; size: few; V: TRBV4-3; CDR3: ASSQETAIQRQY
J: TRBJ2-4; size: few; V: TRBV6-4; CDR3: ASEGGLQKDIQY
J: TRBJ2-5; size: .; V: TRBV25-1; CDR3: ASSDAGWAQY
J: TRBJ1-4; size: .; V: TRBV10-3; CDR3: AIADSQGEKLF
J: TRBJ2-3; size: .; V: TRBV9; CDR3: ASSVEGGRAKTQY
J: TRBJ1-1; size: .; V: TRBV7-3; CDR3: ASSLAGGNTEAF
J: TRBJ1-1; size: few; V: TRBV10-3; CDR3: AISERSTEAF
J: TRBJ2-5; size: .; V: TRBV6-5; CDR3: ASSITFPGETQY
J: TRBJ2-1; size: few; V: TRBV13; CDR3: ASSAGRARLYNEQF
J: TRBJ2-1; size: .; V: TRBV7-2; CDR3: ASSLSREQF
J: TRBJ2-5; size: .; V: TRBV5-1; CDR3: ASSPPGTSLETQY
J: TRBJ2-3; size: .; V: TRBV9; CDR3: ASSAGSGLSTDTQY
J: TRBJ1-1; size: .; V: TRBV6-5; CDR3: ATFRVMNTEAF
J: TRBJ2-7; size: few; V: TRBV30; CDR3: AWSIKGAGNYEQY
J: TRBJ2-1; size: .; V: TRBV2; CDR3: ASSAGQGALDEQF
J: TRBJ2-1; size: .; V: TRBV4-1; CDR3: ASSQGGLADNNEQF
J: TRBJ2-5; size: .; V: TRBV25-1; CDR3: ASSAGSGGHQETQY
J: TRBJ2-3; size: .; V: TRBV18; CDR3: ASSPLPWTGEKDTQY
J: TRBJ2-6; size: .; V: TRBV7-8; CDR3: ASSFRLGGLYSGANVLT
J: TRBJ2-3; size: .; V: TRBV7-2; CDR3: ASSPQPGLLTDTQY
J: TRBJ2-4; size: many; V: TRBV30; CDR3: AWRPRGSGDIQY
J: TRBJ1-6; size: .; V: TRBV30; CDR3: AWKATRGSSPLH
J: TRBJ1-2; size: few; V: TRBV29-1; CDR3: SVLVVSTDGYT
J: TRBJ2-1; size: .; V: TRBV9; CDR3: ASSVRAGAYNEQF
J: TRBJ1-4; size: few; V: TRBV6-5; CDR3: ASSYSNRNKPKLF
J: TRBJ1-2; size: .; V: TRBV7-2; CDR3: ASSYRDEIYGYT